This T cell receptor beta chain emerged from a study of T cells after posttransplantation cyclophosphamide. Cyclophosphamide on days +3 and +4 followed busulfan-fludarabine conditioning and a marrow graft. This clone came up many times. Repertoires were generated with immunoSEQ multiplex PCR, while TCRdb's copy carries only in-frame clones and drops some. There are roughly 10,000 clones in the sample, none observed a single time. The TCR comes from a male patient between 45 and 59 years old who received an allogeneic stem cell transplant from a related donor and was CMV-positive. The T cells may partly be graft donor cells. The sample here was PBMCs, taken roughly 340 days after allogeneic stem cell transplant with posttransplant cyclophosphamide.

This CDR3 reads CASSISGGNTEAFF. As DNA, the CDR3 is TGTGCCAGTAGTATATCGGGGGGGAACACTGAAGCTTTCTTT. The rearrangement joins TRBV19 to TRBJ1-1; the D gene is possibly TRBD1 (5 bases). The V gene's germline CDR1 is LNHDA and CDR2 SQIVND (reference sequence). The CDR3 sequence is 14 residues long. V was pared by 2 bases and J by 1 base, with 8 bases between.